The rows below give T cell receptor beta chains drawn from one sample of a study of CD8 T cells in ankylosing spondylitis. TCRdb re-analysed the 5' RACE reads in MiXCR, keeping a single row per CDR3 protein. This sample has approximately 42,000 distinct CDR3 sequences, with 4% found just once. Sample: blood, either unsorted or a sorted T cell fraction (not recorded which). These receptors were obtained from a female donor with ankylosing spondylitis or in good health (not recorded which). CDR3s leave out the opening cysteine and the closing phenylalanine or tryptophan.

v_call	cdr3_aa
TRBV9	ASSPHLDAGNPGNT
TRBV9	ASSEGQEETQY
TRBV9	ASSVGGPWFGTEAF
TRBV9	ASADKNTGELF
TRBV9	ASSVGVSRNQPQH
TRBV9	ASSPHSGGSYNEQF
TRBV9	ASSVGRSAGGPDTQY
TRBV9	ASSVVGGEETQY
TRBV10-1	ATKGREAF
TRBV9	ASSHLGADQETQY
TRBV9	ASSEAPSYEQY
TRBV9	ASSARQGNNEQF
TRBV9	ASSVEAGEGSPLH
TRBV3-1	ASSQEAFVTYEQY
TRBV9	ASSVASGGSNTGELF
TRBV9	ASSVAAGGPHTQY
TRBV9	ASSFRGPDYGYT
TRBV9	ASSPLSGASTDTQY
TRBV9	ASSPEGSSFSYEQY
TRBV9	ASSSVEGNTIY
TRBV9	ASSETGTGYEKLF
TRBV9	ASSPPGGSYNEQF